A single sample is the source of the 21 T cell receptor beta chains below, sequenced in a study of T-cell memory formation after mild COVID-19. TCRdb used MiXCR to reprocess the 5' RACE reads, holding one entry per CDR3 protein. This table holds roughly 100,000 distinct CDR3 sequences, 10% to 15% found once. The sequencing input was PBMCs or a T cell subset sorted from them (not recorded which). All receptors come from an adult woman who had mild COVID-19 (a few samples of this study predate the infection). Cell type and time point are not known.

CDR3 nucleotides: TGTGCCACCAGTCAGGACAGGATGTATGGCTACACCTTC. This codes for CATSQDRMYGYTF. This sequence joins TRBV24-1 and TRBJ1-2, with 7 bases identical to TRBD1. Germline trimming cut 6 bases from V and 5 bases from J; bases unmatched to any gene: 5. The CDR3 length is 13 residues. Germline V CDR1 and CDR2: KGHDR, SFDVKD.

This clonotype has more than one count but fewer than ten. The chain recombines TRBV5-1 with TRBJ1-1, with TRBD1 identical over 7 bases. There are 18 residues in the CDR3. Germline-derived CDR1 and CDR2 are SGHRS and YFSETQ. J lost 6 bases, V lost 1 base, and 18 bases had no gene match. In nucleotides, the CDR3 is TGCGCCAGCAGCTTGAGTGGCTGGGACAGAGGAGGTCTTCCTGAAGCTTTCTTT. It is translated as CASSLSGWDRGGLPEAFF.

CDR3 loop: CASSGGGASNEQFF. CDR3 nucleotide sequence: TGTGCCAGCAGTGGCGGGGGGGCCAGCAATGAGCAGTTCTTC. The V call is TRBV2, the J call TRBJ2-1; 9 nucleotides align to TRBD2. The germline V gene encodes CDR1 SNHLY and CDR2 FYNNEI. Trimming cost V 4 bases and J 6 bases; bases outside gene matches: 4. The CDR3 is made up of 14 amino acids.

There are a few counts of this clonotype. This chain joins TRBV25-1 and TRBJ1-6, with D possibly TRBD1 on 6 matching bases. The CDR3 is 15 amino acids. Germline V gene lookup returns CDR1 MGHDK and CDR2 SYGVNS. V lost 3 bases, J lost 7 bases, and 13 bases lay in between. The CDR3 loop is CASSDAGGSNSPLHF. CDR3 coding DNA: TGTGCCAGCAGTGATGCGGGGGGCAGCAATTCACCCCTCCACTTT.

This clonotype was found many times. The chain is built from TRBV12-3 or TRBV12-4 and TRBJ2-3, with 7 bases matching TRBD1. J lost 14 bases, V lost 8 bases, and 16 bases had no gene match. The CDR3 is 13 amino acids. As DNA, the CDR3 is TGTGCCAGCGCGTTAGTCCGAGGGGGCGGAGGGTATTTT. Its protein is CASALVRGGGGYF.

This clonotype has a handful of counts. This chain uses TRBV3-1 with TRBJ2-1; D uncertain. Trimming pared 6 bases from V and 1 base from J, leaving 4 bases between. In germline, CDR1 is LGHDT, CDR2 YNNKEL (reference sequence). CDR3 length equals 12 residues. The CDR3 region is CASSASYNEQFF. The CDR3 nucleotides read TGTGCCAGCAGTGCATCCTACAATGAGCAGTTCTTC.

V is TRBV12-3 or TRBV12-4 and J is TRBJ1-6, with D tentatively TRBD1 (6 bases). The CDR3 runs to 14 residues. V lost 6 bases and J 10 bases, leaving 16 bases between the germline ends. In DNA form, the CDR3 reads TGTGCCAGCAGCCCCACACAGGGAATATCACCCCTCCACTTT. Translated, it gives CASSPTQGISPLHF.

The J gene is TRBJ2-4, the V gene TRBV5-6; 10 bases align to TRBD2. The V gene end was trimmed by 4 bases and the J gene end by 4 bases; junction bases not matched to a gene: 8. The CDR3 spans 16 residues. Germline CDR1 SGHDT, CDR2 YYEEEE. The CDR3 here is CASSHGASGGKNIQYF. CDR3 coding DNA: TGTGCCAGCAGCCATGGGGCTAGCGGGGGTAAAAACATTCAGTACTTC.

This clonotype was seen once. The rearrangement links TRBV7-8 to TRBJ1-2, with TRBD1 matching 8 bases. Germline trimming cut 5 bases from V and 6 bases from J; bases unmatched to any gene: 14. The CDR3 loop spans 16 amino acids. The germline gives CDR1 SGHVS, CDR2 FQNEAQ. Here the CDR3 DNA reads TGTGCCAGCAGCCAGATATTCCCAGGGGGCTCGGATGGCTACACCTTC. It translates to CASSQIFPGGSDGYTF.

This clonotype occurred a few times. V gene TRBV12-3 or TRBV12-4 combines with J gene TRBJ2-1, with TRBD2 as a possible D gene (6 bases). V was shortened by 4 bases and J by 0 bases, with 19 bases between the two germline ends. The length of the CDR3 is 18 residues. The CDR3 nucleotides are TGTGCCAGCAGTTCCCAGAGAGGGACTTCGAGCTCCTACAATGAGCAGTTCTTC. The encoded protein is CASSSQRGTSSSYNEQFF.

This CDR3 is CAISGASNPYNEQFF. The CDR3 DNA reads as TGTGCCATCAGTGGGGCTAGCAATCCCTACAATGAGCAGTTCTTC. V gene TRBV10-3 combines with J gene TRBJ2-1; D is possibly TRBD2 (5 bases). The CDR3 spans 15 residues. Germline V CDR1 and CDR2: ENHRY, SYGVKD. V lost 4 bases, J lost 2 bases, and 12 bases lay in between.

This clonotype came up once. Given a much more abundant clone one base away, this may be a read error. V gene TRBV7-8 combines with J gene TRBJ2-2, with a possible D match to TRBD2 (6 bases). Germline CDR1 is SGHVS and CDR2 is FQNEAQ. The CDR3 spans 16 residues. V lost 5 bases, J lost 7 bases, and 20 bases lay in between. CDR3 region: CASSPHGTGGNGELFF. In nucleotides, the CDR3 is TGTGCCAGCAGCCCCCACGGGACTGGAGGGAACGGGGAGCTGTTTTTT.

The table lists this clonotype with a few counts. CDR3 residues: CASSSKTGSGRLNTGELFF. In DNA form, the CDR3 reads TGTGCCAGCAGCTCCAAAACCGGTAGCGGGAGGCTGAACACCGGGGAGCTGTTTTTT. The chain couples TRBV4-2 to TRBJ2-2; 10 nucleotides align to TRBD2. V dropped 5 bases and J dropped 1; count of bases not matched to a gene: 13. This CDR3 is built from 19 residues. Germline V lookup: CDR1 LGHNA, CDR2 YNFKEQ.

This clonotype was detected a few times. CDR3 coding DNA: TGTGCCAGCAGCCAAGATCAAGGGCAGGCGAATGAGCAGTTCTTC. Translation gives CASSQDQGQANEQFF. The chain couples TRBV3-1 to TRBJ2-1; D unresolved. The CDR3 extends over 15 amino acids. V lost 0 bases and J lost 7, with 13 bases in between. CDR1 and CDR2 (germline): LGHDT, YNNKEL (reference sequence).

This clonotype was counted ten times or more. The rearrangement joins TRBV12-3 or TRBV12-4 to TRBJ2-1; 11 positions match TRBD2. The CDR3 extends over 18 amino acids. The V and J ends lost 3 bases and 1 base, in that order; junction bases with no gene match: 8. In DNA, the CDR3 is TGTGCCAGCAGTTTGCCTAGCGGGGGGCCCTTGTCCTACAATGAGCAGTTCTTC. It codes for CASSLPSGGPLSYNEQFF.

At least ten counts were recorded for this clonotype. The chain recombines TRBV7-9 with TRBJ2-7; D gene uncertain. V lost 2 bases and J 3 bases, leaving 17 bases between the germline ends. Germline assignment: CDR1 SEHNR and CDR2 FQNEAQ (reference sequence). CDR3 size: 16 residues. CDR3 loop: CASSLRAGPLNYEQYF. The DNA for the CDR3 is TGTGCCAGCAGCTTAAGGGCCGGACCATTAAACTACGAGCAGTACTTC.

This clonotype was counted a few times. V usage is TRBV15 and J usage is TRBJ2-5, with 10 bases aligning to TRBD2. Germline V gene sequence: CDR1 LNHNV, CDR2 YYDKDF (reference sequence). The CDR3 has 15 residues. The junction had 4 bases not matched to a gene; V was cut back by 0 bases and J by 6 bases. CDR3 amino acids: CATSREASGRQTQYF. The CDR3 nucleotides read TGTGCCACCAGCAGAGAGGCTAGCGGGAGACAGACCCAGTACTTC.

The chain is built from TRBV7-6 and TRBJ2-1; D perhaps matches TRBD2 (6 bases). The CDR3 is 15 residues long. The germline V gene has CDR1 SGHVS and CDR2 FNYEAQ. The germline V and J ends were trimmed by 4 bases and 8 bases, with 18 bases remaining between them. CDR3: CASSYSGGVTHEQFF. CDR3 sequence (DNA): TGTGCCAGCAGCTACTCAGGCGGGGTTACTCATGAGCAGTTCTTC.

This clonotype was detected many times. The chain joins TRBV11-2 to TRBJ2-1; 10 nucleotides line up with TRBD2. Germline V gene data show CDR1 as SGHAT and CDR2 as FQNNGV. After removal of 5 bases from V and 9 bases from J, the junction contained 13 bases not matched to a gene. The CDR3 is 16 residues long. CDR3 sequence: CASSPRRLAGVVEQFF. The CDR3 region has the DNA TGTGCCAGCAGCCCTAGAAGGCTAGCGGGGGTAGTTGAGCAGTTCTTC.

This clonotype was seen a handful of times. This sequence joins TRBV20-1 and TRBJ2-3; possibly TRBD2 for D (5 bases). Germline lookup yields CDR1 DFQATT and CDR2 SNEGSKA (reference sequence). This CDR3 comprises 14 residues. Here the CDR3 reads CSADMSGYTDTQYF. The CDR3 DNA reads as TGCAGCGCAGATATGAGCGGATACACAGATACGCAGTATTTT.

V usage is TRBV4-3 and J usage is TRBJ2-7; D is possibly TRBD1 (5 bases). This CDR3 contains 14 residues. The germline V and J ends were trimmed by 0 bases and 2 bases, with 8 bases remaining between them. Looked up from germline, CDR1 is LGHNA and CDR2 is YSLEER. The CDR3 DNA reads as TGCGCCAGCAGCCAAGAAACAGGCGCCTACGAGCAGTACTTC. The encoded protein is CASSQETGAYEQYF.